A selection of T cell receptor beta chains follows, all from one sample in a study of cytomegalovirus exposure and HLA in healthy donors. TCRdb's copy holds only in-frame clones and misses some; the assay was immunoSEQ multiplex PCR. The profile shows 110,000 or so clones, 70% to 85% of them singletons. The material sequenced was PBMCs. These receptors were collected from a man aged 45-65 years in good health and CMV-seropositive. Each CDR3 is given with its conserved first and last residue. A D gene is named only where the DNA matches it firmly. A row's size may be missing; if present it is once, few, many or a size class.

CDR3 protein: CASSPGQGSTNYGYTF
CDR3 DNA: TGCGCCAGCAGCCCGGGACAGGGATCTACTAACTATGGCTACACCTTC
J gene: TRBJ1-2
D gene: TRBD1
V gene: TRBV5-1
clone size: .
CDR3 length: 16

CDR3 protein: CASSTIGTSGYEQYF
CDR3 DNA: TGTGCCAGCAGTACTATTGGGACTAGCGGCTACGAGCAGTACTTC
J gene: TRBJ2-7
D gene: TRBD2
V gene: TRBV28
clone size: .
CDR3 length: 15

CDR3 protein: CACRGSSGANVLTF
CDR3 DNA: TGTGCCTGCCGAGGGAGCTCTGGGGCCAACGTCCTGACTTTC
J gene: TRBJ2-6
D gene: .
V gene: TRBV2
clone size: .
CDR3 length: 14

CDR3 protein: CASSVAGRTEAFF
CDR3 DNA: TGTGCCAGCAGCGTAGCTGGCAGGACTGAAGCTTTCTTT
J gene: TRBJ1-1
D gene: .
V gene: TRBV9
clone size: once
CDR3 length: 13

CDR3 protein: CASSLWGGPGNQPQHF
CDR3 DNA: TGTGCCAGCAGCTTGTGGGGGGGCCCGGGAAATCAGCCCCAGCATTTT
J gene: TRBJ1-5
D gene: .
V gene: TRBV5-6
clone size: .
CDR3 length: 16

CDR3 protein: CASSLFMTGIYEQYF
CDR3 DNA: TGCGCCAGCAGCCTCTTCATGACGGGGATCTACGAGCAGTACTTC
J gene: TRBJ2-7
D gene: .
V gene: TRBV4-1
clone size: .
CDR3 length: 15

CDR3 protein: CASRPGQGATEQYF
CDR3 DNA: TGTGCCAGCAGGCCGGGACAGGGGGCAACCGAGCAGTACTTC
J gene: TRBJ2-7
D gene: TRBD1
V gene: TRBV2
clone size: once
CDR3 length: 14

CDR3 protein: CASSLDGRIQETQYF
CDR3 DNA: TGTGCCAGCAGCTTAGATGGCAGGATCCAAGAGACCCAGTACTTC
J gene: TRBJ2-5
D gene: .
V gene: TRBV7-9
clone size: few
CDR3 length: 15

CDR3 protein: CASSPRQDFSYEQYF
CDR3 DNA: TGTGCCAGCTCACCCCGACAGGACTTCTCCTACGAGCAGTACTTC
J gene: TRBJ2-7
D gene: .
V gene: TRBV18
clone size: .
CDR3 length: 15

CDR3 protein: CASSPRTARGTEAFF
CDR3 DNA: TGTGCCAGCAGCCCGAGGACGGCTCGGGGGACTGAAGCTTTCTTT
J gene: TRBJ1-1
D gene: .
V gene: TRBV5-6
clone size: .
CDR3 length: 15

CDR3 protein: CASSLARGDEQYF
CDR3 DNA: TGTGCCAGCAGCTTGGCCAGGGGGGACGAGCAGTACTTC
J gene: TRBJ2-7
D gene: .
V gene: TRBV7-2
clone size: .
CDR3 length: 13

CDR3 protein: CASRRTGTSNQPQHF
CDR3 DNA: TGTGCCAGCAGACGGACAGGGACGAGCAATCAGCCCCAGCATTTT
J gene: TRBJ1-5
D gene: TRBD1
V gene: TRBV28
clone size: .
CDR3 length: 15

CDR3 protein: CASSLPRSSYNEQFF
CDR3 DNA: TGTGCCAGCAGCTTACCCCGGAGCTCCTACAATGAGCAGTTCTTC
J gene: TRBJ2-1
D gene: .
V gene: TRBV5-4
clone size: .
CDR3 length: 15

CDR3 protein: CASSLETGGRGYNSPLHF
CDR3 DNA: TGCGCCAGCAGCTTGGAGACAGGGGGTCGCGGCTATAATTCACCCCTCCACTTT
J gene: TRBJ1-6
D gene: TRBD1
V gene: TRBV5-1
clone size: .
CDR3 length: 18

CDR3 protein: CATSVWTLNYGYTF
CDR3 DNA: TGTGCCACCTCAGTTTGGACATTAAACTATGGCTACACCTTC
J gene: TRBJ1-2
D gene: .
V gene: TRBV28
clone size: .
CDR3 length: 14

CDR3 protein: CASSDQANTEALF
CDR3 DNA: TGTGCCAGCAGTGATCAGGCCAACACTGAAGCTCTCTTT
J gene: TRBJ1-1
D gene: .
V gene: TRBV6-1
clone size: .
CDR3 length: 13

CDR3 protein: CASSIVASGSTYEQYF
CDR3 DNA: TGTGCCAGTAGTATAGTAGCTAGCGGGAGCACCTACGAGCAGTACTTC
J gene: TRBJ2-7
D gene: TRBD2
V gene: TRBV19
clone size: .
CDR3 length: 16

CDR3 protein: CASSIDRAGNQPQHF
CDR3 DNA: TGTGCCAGCAGTATTGACAGAGCTGGCAATCAGCCCCAGCATTTT
J gene: TRBJ1-5
D gene: .
V gene: TRBV2
clone size: .
CDR3 length: 15

CDR3 protein: CASSEDVRQGIGYTF
CDR3 DNA: TGTGCCAGCAGTGAAGATGTGAGGCAGGGGATTGGCTACACCTTC
J gene: TRBJ1-2
D gene: .
V gene: TRBV6-1
clone size: .
CDR3 length: 15

CDR3 protein: CASSSPYEQYF
CDR3 DNA: TGTGCCAGCAGTTCTCCCTACGAGCAGTACTTC
J gene: TRBJ2-7
D gene: .
V gene: TRBV28
clone size: .
CDR3 length: 11

CDR3 protein: CASRRDRNIGETQYF
CDR3 DNA: TGTGCCAGCAGAAGGGACAGGAACATAGGGGAGACCCAGTACTTC
J gene: TRBJ2-5
D gene: TRBD1
V gene: TRBV6-1
clone size: .
CDR3 length: 15

CDR3 protein: CASSLQKGRVGTEAFF
CDR3 DNA: TGCGCCAGCAGCCTCCAAAAGGGGAGGGTTGGCACTGAAGCTTTCTTT
J gene: TRBJ1-1
D gene: .
V gene: TRBV4-3
clone size: few
CDR3 length: 16

CDR3 protein: CASSLGQSGANVLTF
CDR3 DNA: TGCGCCAGCAGCTTGGGACAGTCTGGGGCCAACGTCCTGACTTTC
J gene: TRBJ2-6
D gene: .
V gene: TRBV5-1
clone size: few
CDR3 length: 15

CDR3 protein: CASRPLRQTNTEAFF
CDR3 DNA: TGCGCCAGCAGACCGCTCAGACAGACGAACACTGAAGCTTTCTTT
J gene: TRBJ1-1
D gene: .
V gene: TRBV4-1
clone size: .
CDR3 length: 15

CDR3 protein: CASSYDRVGTGELFF
CDR3 DNA: TGTGCCAGCAGTTACGACAGGGTAGGGACCGGGGAGCTGTTTTTT
J gene: TRBJ2-2
D gene: TRBD1
V gene: TRBV2
clone size: .
CDR3 length: 15

CDR3 protein: CASSGAGGGEKLFF
CDR3 DNA: TGCGCCAGCAGCGGGGCAGGGGGCGGTGAAAAACTGTTTTTT
J gene: TRBJ1-4
D gene: TRBD1
V gene: TRBV5-1
clone size: .
CDR3 length: 14

CDR3 protein: CASSPRRLGDLSYEQYF
CDR3 DNA: TGTGCCAGCTCACCACGGCGTTTAGGAGACCTCTCCTACGAGCAGTACTTC
J gene: TRBJ2-7
D gene: .
V gene: TRBV18
clone size: .
CDR3 length: 17

CDR3 protein: CASSAGTGGSGNTIYF
CDR3 DNA: TGTGCCAGCAGCGCGGGGACAGGGGGCTCTGGAAACACCATATATTTT
J gene: TRBJ1-3
D gene: TRBD1
V gene: TRBV5-6
clone size: .
CDR3 length: 16

CDR3 protein: CAGVRSGNTEAFF
CDR3 DNA: TGTGCCGGAGTCAGGAGCGGTAACACTGAAGCTTTCTTT
J gene: TRBJ1-1
D gene: .
V gene: TRBV7-9
clone size: .
CDR3 length: 13

CDR3 protein: CASSQVQQPQHF
CDR3 DNA: TGTGCCAGTAGTCAGGTGCAGCAGCCCCAGCATTTT
J gene: TRBJ1-5
D gene: .
V gene: TRBV19
clone size: .
CDR3 length: 12

CDR3 protein: CASSRDRDRVYF
CDR3 DNA: TGCGCCAGCAGCCGAGACCGGGACAGGGTGTACTTC
J gene: TRBJ2-4
D gene: TRBD1
V gene: TRBV4-1
clone size: .
CDR3 length: 12

CDR3 protein: CASSSGTGASYEQYF
CDR3 DNA: TGTGCCAGTAGTTCCGGGACAGGGGCTTCCTACGAGCAGTACTTC
J gene: TRBJ2-7
D gene: TRBD1
V gene: TRBV19
clone size: .
CDR3 length: 15

CDR3 protein: CASSDTTGEYGYTF
CDR3 DNA: TGTGCCAGCAGCGACACGACAGGGGAGTACGGCTACACCTTC
J gene: TRBJ1-2
D gene: TRBD1
V gene: TRBV5-4
clone size: .
CDR3 length: 14

CDR3 protein: CAWRAPGWNSPLHF
CDR3 DNA: TGTGCCTGGAGAGCTCCGGGATGGAATTCACCCCTCCACTTT
J gene: TRBJ1-6
D gene: .
V gene: TRBV30
clone size: few
CDR3 length: 14

CDR3 protein: CASSVQGSNYGYTF
CDR3 DNA: TGCGCCAGCAGCGTACAGGGGAGCAACTATGGCTACACCTTC
J gene: TRBJ1-2
D gene: TRBD1
V gene: TRBV5-1
clone size: .
CDR3 length: 14

CDR3 protein: CASSQDRSGTSNEKLFF
CDR3 DNA: TGCGCCAGCAGCCAAGATCGGTCGGGGACAAGTAATGAAAAACTGTTTTTT
J gene: TRBJ1-4
D gene: .
V gene: TRBV4-1
clone size: .
CDR3 length: 17